The 26 T cell receptor beta chains listed next were all sequenced from one sample in a study of yellow fever vaccine responses in identical twins. TCRdb re-called the RT-PCR reads with MiXCR, one entry per CDR3 protein. The sample includes over 15,000 distinct CDR3 sequences, under 70% seen only once; the top ten take more than 2%. Sequencing was performed on T cells from blood (PBMCs), unsorted or a sorted subset (not recorded which), taken before or after yellow fever vaccination (not recorded which). The receptor source for this set is a young woman who received the yellow fever vaccine.

The chain links TRBV20-1 to TRBJ1-2; D is ambiguous. V shed 2 bases and J shed 4 bases, with 8 bases lying between them. Germline values: CDR1 DFQATT, CDR2 SNEGSKA (reference sequence). CDR3 length: 12 amino acids. The DNA for the CDR3 is TGCAGTGCTAGATACCCCCCCTATGGCTACACCTTC. This codes for CSARYPPYGYTF.

This chain joins TRBV6-4 and TRBJ2-1; either TRBD1 or TRBD2 may supply D (5 bases each). There are 16 residues in the CDR3. Trimming took off 0 bases at V and 3 bases at J, with 12 bases between the two ends. Germline CDR1 MRHNA, CDR2 SNTAGT. CDR3 protein: CASSDSPGRNYNEQFF. CDR3 DNA: TGTGCCAGCAGTGACTCGCCGGGACGGAACTACAATGAGCAGTTCTTC.

CDR3 residues: CSVERRTSGILETQYF. The CDR3 DNA is TGCAGCGTTGAGAGGCGCACTAGCGGGATTCTAGAGACCCAGTACTTC. V gene TRBV29-1 combines with J gene TRBJ2-5; 10 positions agree with TRBD2. With V trimmed by 3 bases and J by 4 bases, 11 bases remained unmatched. Per germline, CDR1 SQVTM and CDR2 ANQGSEA. CDR3 length: 16 amino acids.

The rearrangement links TRBV7-9 to TRBJ1-5, with D unclear. The germline V gene has CDR1 SEHNR and CDR2 FQNEAQ (reference sequence). Between the trimmed V and J ends, which lost 6 bases and 0 bases, there was a span of 3 bases. This CDR3 region has 12 residues. This CDR3 is CASSISNQPQHF. CDR3 sequence (DNA): TGTGCCAGCAGTATTAGCAATCAGCCCCAGCATTTT.

This chain links TRBV2 with TRBJ1-2; D remains unclear. In germline, CDR1 is SNHLY, CDR2 FYNNEI. The length of the CDR3 is 12 residues. V was shortened by 9 bases and J by 3 bases, with 11 bases between the two germline ends. The CDR3 DNA is TGTGCCAGGTACAATGGAGACTATGGCTACACCTTC. As protein: CARYNGDYGYTF.

The chain uses TRBV11-1 and TRBJ2-3, with TRBD2 matching 14 bases. CDR1 and CDR2 (germline): SGHAT, FQDESV (reference sequence). The V segment lost 5 bases and the J segment 4 bases; nucleotides outside the gene matches: 11. The CDR3 has 18 amino acids. The CDR3 loop is CASSLSGLAGEGSDTQYF. The CDR3 nucleotides are TGTGCCAGCAGCCTCTCGGGACTAGCGGGAGAGGGTTCAGATACGCAGTATTTT.

This chain joins TRBV28 and TRBJ2-3; D is possibly TRBD1 (6 bases). The CDR3 spans 17 residues. Trimming removed 4 bases at V and 3 bases at J, with 20 bases between. CDR1 and CDR2 (germline): MDHEN, SYDVKM. The CDR3 bases are TGTGCCAGCAGTTCTACCGCCTCCAGGGGCCCAACAGATACGCAGTATTTT. Protein: CASSSTASRGPTDTQYF.

The chain employs TRBV12-3 or TRBV12-4 and TRBJ2-7, with D unclear. V gave up 3 bases and J gave up 0 bases, with 9 bases separating them. This CDR3 spans 14 amino acids. CDR3 coding DNA: TGTGCCAGCAGTTTGTCGACGACCTCCTACGAGCAGTACTTC. Amino acid sequence: CASSLSTTSYEQYF.

V and J are TRBV11-3 and TRBJ1-5, with D unresolved. CDR3 length: 16 residues. Trimming left V 3 bases short and J 0 bases short, with 12 bases between. CDR1 SGHNT and CDR2 YENEEA come from the germline V gene. CDR3 sequence: CASSLNWGTSNQPQHF. CDR3 DNA sequence: TGTGCCAGCAGCTTGAACTGGGGTACTAGCAATCAGCCCCAGCATTTT. Complete variable domain (other parts from reference TRBV11-3 and TRBJ1-5): EAGVVQSPRYKIIEKKQPVAFWCNPISGHNTLYWYLQNLGQGPELLIRYENEEAVDDSQLPKDRFSAERLKGVDSTLKIQPAELGDSAVYLCASSLNWGTSNQPQHFGDGTRLSIL.

This clonotype was observed a few times. CDR3 nucleotides: TGTGCCAGCAGTGCCACCCTGGTGGGTGAGCAGTTCTTC. Protein sequence: CASSATLVGEQFF. V gene TRBV6-1 combines with J gene TRBJ2-1; D is unresolved. Germline CDR1 is MNHNS and CDR2 is SASEGT. With 4 bases removed from V and 9 bases from J, the gap between germline ends came to 13 bases. This CDR3 contains 13 residues.

J is TRBJ2-7 and V is TRBV5-1, with D maybe TRBD2 (5 bases). This CDR3 is built from 13 residues. Germline V gene data show CDR1 as SGHRS and CDR2 as YFSETQ. Trimming took 3 bases from V and 5 from J, leaving 12 bases between them. The CDR3 reads CASSWAGTDEQYF. CDR3 sequence (DNA): TGCGCCAGCAGCTGGGCGGGTACCGACGAGCAGTACTTC.

The CDR3 is CASSNTGLIYNEQFF. In nucleotides, the CDR3 is TGCGCCAGCAGTAACACGGGACTAATCTACAATGAGCAGTTCTTC. The rearrangement links TRBV10-1 to TRBJ2-1; TRBD2 agrees at 7 bases. This CDR3 is built from 15 residues. J was trimmed by 3 bases and V by 5 bases; bases with no gene match: 7. Germline values: CDR1 WNHNN, CDR2 SYGVQD (reference sequence).

This chain uses TRBV19 with TRBJ1-5, with no clear D. Trimming stripped 8 bases from V and 4 bases from J, with 6 bases between. CDR1 is LNHDA, CDR2 SQIVND, per germline (reference sequence). The CDR3 is made up of 11 amino acids. Here the CDR3 DNA reads TGTGCCAGTGGGGTAAATCAGCCCCAGCATTTT. Translating it yields CASGVNQPQHF. Drawing the rest from reference TRBV19 and TRBJ1-5, the complete variable domain is DGGITQSPKYLFRKEGQNVTLSCEQNLNHDAMYWYRQDPGQGLRLIYYSQIVNDFQKGDIAEGYSVSREKKESFPLTVTSAQKNPTAFYLCASGVNQPQHFGDGTRLSIL.

This chain joins TRBV7-3 and TRBJ2-1; weak D call: TRBD1 (5 bases). V shed 2 bases and J shed 3 bases, with 8 bases lying between them. The CDR3 consists of 14 residues. Per germline, CDR1 SGHTA and CDR2 FQGTGA. Written as DNA, the CDR3 is TGTGCCAGCAGCTTAGGCAGGGACTACAATGAGCAGTTCTTC. It encodes CASSLGRDYNEQFF.

The rearrangement uses TRBV7-9 and TRBJ2-7; no reliable D call. The CDR3 sequence is 14 residues long. Germline V gene data show CDR1 as SEHNR and CDR2 as FQNEAQ (reference sequence). V was clipped by 4 bases and J by 0 bases, with 10 bases between them. The CDR3: CASSWTVSSYEQYF. The CDR3 nucleotides read TGTGCCAGCAGCTGGACGGTTAGCTCCTACGAGCAGTACTTC.

The genes are TRBV10-3 and TRBJ2-7; no firm D call. Trimming pared 6 bases from V and 6 bases from J, leaving 9 bases between. CDR1 and CDR2 (germline): ENHRY, SYGVKD. The CDR3 has 11 amino acids. In DNA form, the CDR3 reads TGTGCCATCAGAGAGAATGGCGAGCAGTACTTC. This gives the protein CAIRENGEQYF.

The rearrangement links TRBV18 to TRBJ2-1, with a tentative D call TRBD2 (6 bases). V was trimmed by 3 bases and J by 6 bases, leaving 15 bases between them. This CDR3 is built from 15 residues. In germline, CDR1 is KGHSH, CDR2 LQKENI. The CDR3 loop is CASSPLSEGPNEQFF. The CDR3 DNA is TGTGCCAGCTCACCGCTCTCGGAGGGCCCCAATGAGCAGTTCTTC.

This clonotype was detected only once. The gene calls are TRBV4-3 and TRBJ1-4, with a possible D match to TRBD1 (5 bases). Trimming shortened V by 3 bases and J by 5 bases, and 13 bases separated the two germline ends. The CDR3 runs to 15 residues. CDR1 LGHNA and CDR2 YSLEER come from the germline V gene. CDR3 coding DNA: TGCGCCAGCAGCCACTTTTGGCGGGGGAATGAAAAACTGTTTTTT. It specifies CASSHFWRGNEKLFF.

The chain is built from TRBV29-1 and TRBJ1-3, with D unresolved. CDR1 is SQVTM and CDR2 is ANQGSEA in the germline V gene. The V gene lost 8 bases and the J gene lost 0 bases, with 14 bases spanning the gap. This CDR3 region has 14 residues. CDR3 sequence (DNA): TGCAGCACCGAAAGCCGGAGCTCTGGAAACACCATATATTTT. Its protein is CSTESRSSGNTIYF.

This clonotype appeared a few times. The J gene is TRBJ2-5, the V gene TRBV9, with D uncertain. Trimming took off 0 bases at V and 1 base at J, with 10 bases between the two ends. The CDR3 contains 15 residues. Germline assignment: CDR1 SGDLS and CDR2 YYNGEE. The CDR3 DNA reads as TGTGCCAGCAGCGTAGAGGAACGTCCCCAAGAGACCCAGTACTTC. Its protein product is CASSVEERPQETQYF.

This sequence joins TRBV10-3 and TRBJ1-1, with TRBD1 matching 11 bases. The V gene's germline CDR1 is ENHRY and CDR2 SYGVKD. CDR3 length: 15 amino acids. V gave up 6 bases and J gave up 10 bases; unmatched junction bases: 13. CDR3 DNA: TGTGCCATCAGGGAGGGTCCGGGACAGGGGGGTCGAGCTTTCTTT. Translating gives CAIREGPGQGGRAFF.

V gene TRBV13 combines with J gene TRBJ1-5; maybe TRBD1 (5 bases). Germline values: CDR1 PRHDT, CDR2 FYEKMQ (reference sequence). Trimming cost V 6 bases and J 6 bases, with 15 bases left between them. The length of the CDR3 is 14 residues. In DNA form, the CDR3 reads TGTGCCAGCAGGGTCGGCAGGGAGCCTCAGCCCCAGCATTTT. Translation gives CASRVGREPQPQHF.

The chain couples TRBV11-3 to TRBJ1-1; D possibly corresponds to TRBD1 (5 bases). Trimming left V 5 bases short and J 1 base short, with 14 bases between. Germline values: CDR1 SGHNT, CDR2 YENEEA. The CDR3 is 15 amino acids. This chain's CDR3 is CASSPSQGGNTEAFF. The CDR3, as DNA: TGTGCCAGCAGCCCTTCCCAGGGAGGGAACACTGAAGCTTTCTTT.

The J gene is TRBJ2-7, the V gene TRBV29-1; TRBD2 is a possible D gene (6 bases). The CDR3 loop spans 13 amino acids. The germline V gene has CDR1 SQVTM and CDR2 ANQGSEA. Trimming removed 4 bases from V and 2 bases from J, with 12 bases in between. CDR3 in amino acids: CSVGGSGAYEQYF. In DNA, the CDR3 is TGCAGCGTTGGGGGTAGCGGAGCCTACGAGCAGTACTTC.

This rearrangement joins TRBV7-1 to TRBJ1-1; D uncertain. TRBV7-1 is marked as an open reading frame, function uncertain. V was cut by 3 bases and J by 5 bases, with 10 bases left in between. CDR3 length: 13 residues. This CDR3 reads CASSSTYGTEAFF. The CDR3 DNA reads TGTGCCAGCAGCTCTACTTATGGGACTGAAGCTTTCTTT.

The rearrangement links TRBV28 to TRBJ1-1; D gene ambiguous. The CDR3 totals 11 residues. V lost 6 bases to trimming and J lost 2 bases, with 4 bases between them. The germline gives CDR1 MDHEN, CDR2 SYDVKM. As DNA, the CDR3 is TGTGCCAGCAGACATAACACTGAAGCTTTCTTT. Protein: CASRHNTEAFF.